The TCR beta chain under discussion was sequenced for a study of OX40 agonist ivuxolimab in advanced cancers. For the study at large: Each patient was given ivuxolimab into a vein every 2 weeks, at 0.01 to 10 mg/kg.

Study results and caveats: Among some nonresponders, normalized T-cell clonal expansion was also low.

Trimming stripped 9 bases from V and 0 bases from J, with 22 bases between. The CDR3 sequence is 17 residues long. The germline gives CDR1 ENHRY, CDR2 SYGVKD. The data were produced by immunoSEQ multiplex PCR, yet TCRdb's version contains in-frame clones alone and is incomplete. The table includes about 76,000 clones, 65% to 90% detected once. This clone is a singleton in its sample. The antigen is not known. The sequencing here drew on CD4+ or CD8+ T cells sorted from blood, taken in a trial of the OX40 agonist ivuxolimab. This sequence was found in an adult with an advanced solid tumor such as melanoma, head and neck, liver or kidney cancer. The chain is built from TRBV10-3 and TRBJ2-3; either TRBD1 or TRBD2 may fit D (6 bases each). In DNA form, the CDR3 reads TGTGCCATAGCGGGCAGGGGCCGCTATCCAAGCACAGATACGCAGTATTTT. As protein: CAIAGRGRYPSTDTQYF.